Listed below are T cell receptor beta chains from one sample, sequenced in a study of blood T cell repertoires in COVID-19. TCRdb keeps only in-frame clones here, not all; method: immunoSEQ multiplex PCR. This table has around 150,000 clones, about 80% appearing once. The sample consisted of PBMCs or T cells enriched from blood (not recorded which). These receptors were collected from a woman aged 55-69 years who had recovered from COVID-19. CDR3s include the opening cysteine and the closing phenylalanine or tryptophan. The D gene is left open where the match is weak. Rows may omit the clone size; those that give it use once, few, many or a size class.

v_gene,abundance,d_gene,j_gene,CDR3nt,CDR3aa
TRBV1,-,-,TRBJ2-7,TGCACCAGCAGCCAAGGCTCCGGGCAGGGTAGGATAACGCCCTACGAGCAGTACTTC,CTSSQGSGQGRITPYEQYF
TRBV14,-,-,TRBJ2-7,TGTGCCAGCAGCCAGACTAGAGGGTCTTCCGAGCAGTACTTC,CASSQTRGSSEQYF
TRBV10-3,-,-,TRBJ2-1,TGTGCCATGACTGCAAGCTCCTACAATGAGCAGTTCTTC,CAMTASSYNEQFF
TRBV7-6,few,TRBD1,TRBJ2-7,TGTGCCAGCAGCTTGACAGGGGTAGGCGACGAGCAGTACTTC,CASSLTGVGDEQYF
TRBV24-1,-,TRBD2,TRBJ2-2,TGTGCCACCAGTGACCCCGGGCGGGGGGTTTCCGGGGAGCTGTTTTTT,CATSDPGRGVSGELFF
TRBV27,-,TRBD1,TRBJ1-2,TGTGCCAGCAGTCTTATCGCCGGGACAGGCTATGGCTACACCTTC,CASSLIAGTGYGYTF
TRBV19,-,TRBD1,TRBJ2-2,TGTGCCAGTAGTCCCTTAAAAGGGACAGGGAACACCGGGGAGCTGTTTTTT,CASSPLKGTGNTGELFF
TRBV27,-,TRBD2,TRBJ2-3,TGTGCCAGCAACAAACTAGCGGGGGGGAGCACAGATACGCAGTATTTT,CASNKLAGGSTDTQYF
TRBV27,-,TRBD1,TRBJ1-4,TGTGCCAGCAGCTCATTAGGACAGGGGGATGAAAAACTGTTTTTT,CASSSLGQGDEKLFF
TRBV9,-,-,TRBJ1-1,TGTGCCAGCAGCGATGGGGGAGGGGGCACTGAAGCTTTCTTT,CASSDGGGGTEAFF
TRBV6-4,-,TRBD1,TRBJ1-5,TGTGCCAGCACTACTGGACAGGGAGGGCAGCCCCAGCATTTT,CASTTGQGGQPQHF
TRBV18,-,-,TRBJ2-7,TGTGCCAGCTCACCAGCACAGGGTTTCGAGCAGTACTTC,CASSPAQGFEQYF
TRBV12-5,-,TRBD1,TRBJ2-3,TGTGCTAGTGGTTCCGGGACAGGGAAGTTTGATACGCAGTATTTT,CASGSGTGKFDTQYF
TRBV27,-,TRBD1,TRBJ2-7,TGTGCCAGCAGTCCGCAACGACAGGGGGCGAACGAGCAGTACTTC,CASSPQRQGANEQYF
TRBV11-2,-,-,TRBJ1-1,TGTGCCAGCAGCTTTCGACAGACCATGAACACTGAAGCTTTCTTT,CASSFRQTMNTEAFF
TRBV7-8,-,TRBD1,TRBJ2-7,TGTGCCAGCAGCCCCTGGGCCGACAGGGATGTCCCCCACTACGAGCAGTACTTC,CASSPWADRDVPHYEQYF
TRBV6-5,-,TRBD1,TRBJ1-2,TGTGCCAGCACCGAACGGGACAGTCCCTATGGCTACACCTTC,CASTERDSPYGYTF
TRBV6-1,-,TRBD1,TRBJ2-7,TGTGCCAGCGGTGCCCAAACCAACCGGGACAGCTCCTACGAGCAGTACTTC,CASGAQTNRDSSYEQYF
TRBV27,-,TRBD1,TRBJ1-2,TGTGCCAGCAGTCCCGGGACAGGGGCTGGCTACACCTTC,CASSPGTGAGYTF
TRBV30,once,TRBD1,TRBJ2-5,TGTGCCTGGAGTACAAACCCCCGGGACAGAGAAGAGACCCAGTACTTC,CAWSTNPRDREETQYF
TRBV3-1/TRBV3-2,-,TRBD1,TRBJ1-1,TGTGCCAGCAGCGCGGCAGGGGGCGAGGCGCCTGAAGCTTTCTTT,CASSAAGGEAPEAFF
TRBV3-1/TRBV3-2,once,-,TRBJ1-1,TGTGCCAGCAGCCACCCCCAGGGCGGCGCTTTCTTT,CASSHPQGGAFF
TRBV5-1,-,-,TRBJ1-2,TGCGCCAGCAGCTTGACAGAAAACTATGGCTACACCTTC,CASSLTENYGYTF
TRBV6-5,-,TRBD1,TRBJ2-7,TGTGCCAGCAGTCTCGGACAGGGCTCCTACGAGCAGTACTTC,CASSLGQGSYEQYF
TRBV30,-,TRBD1,TRBJ1-1,TGTGCCTGGAGTGTGGGACAGGGAGGAGCTGAAGCTTTCTTT,CAWSVGQGGAEAFF
TRBV7-6,once,-,TRBJ2-7,TGTGCCAGCAGCTCCTTATCCTACGAGCAGTACTTC,CASSSLSYEQYF
TRBV27,-,-,TRBJ2-7,TGTGCCAGCACCCACGGGGAAAGCTACGAGCAGTACTTC,CASTHGESYEQYF
TRBV27,few,-,TRBJ1-1,TGTGCCAGCAGTTTGGGCAGTAACACTGAAGCTTTCTTT,CASSLGSNTEAFF
TRBV19,once,-,TRBJ2-4,TGTGCCAGTAGTATAGCGCTCGGAGTGTCCAAAAACATTCAGTACTTC,CASSIALGVSKNIQYF
TRBV6-5,-,TRBD2,TRBJ2-7,TGTGCCAGCAGCACGACTAGCGGGGGACCCTACGAGCAGTACTTC,CASSTTSGGPYEQYF
TRBV5-5,once,TRBD1,TRBJ1-5,TGTGCCAGCAGCCTGACAGGGCCTCAGCCCCAGCATTTT,CASSLTGPQPQHF
TRBV7-9,-,TRBD1,TRBJ1-2,TGTGCCAGCAGCACCGACCCGGACAGGGGAAAGGGCTACACCTTC,CASSTDPDRGKGYTF
TRBV7-2,-,TRBD1,TRBJ1-2,TGTGCCAGCAGCCTAGGAAGGACAGGTTCTAACTATGGCTACACCTTC,CASSLGRTGSNYGYTF
TRBV29-1,-,TRBD1,TRBJ2-2,TGCAGCGTTCACCCCCAGGGGGCCGGGGAGCTGTTTTTT,CSVHPQGAGELFF
TRBV7-2,-,-,TRBJ2-5,TGTGCCAGCAGCTTTTCCGGGAAAGAGACCCAGTACTTC,CASSFSGKETQYF
TRBV6-5,-,-,TRBJ2-1,TGTGCCAGTGAGAGAAGATACAATGAGCAGTTCTTC,CASERRYNEQFF
TRBV3-1/TRBV3-2,-,-,TRBJ2-7,TGTGCCTCCCGACTGGGGGGTGCGCCCTACGAGCAGTACTTC,CASRLGGAPYEQYF
TRBV2,-,TRBD1,TRBJ1-2,TGTGCCAGCGGGACAGGAGAATATGGCTACACCTTC,CASGTGEYGYTF
TRBV11-2,-,-,TRBJ1-1,TGTGCCAGCAGCGTACAACCGAACACTGAAGCTTTCTTT,CASSVQPNTEAFF
TRBV25-1,-,TRBD2,TRBJ2-1,TGTGCCAGCAGTGACCTAACTAGCGGGGTAGGTTACAATGAGCAGTTCTTC,CASSDLTSGVGYNEQFF
TRBV5-1,-,-,TRBJ2-3,TGCGCCAGCACAAGAGGAGGGGCCCGAAGCACAGATACGCAGTATTTT,CASTRGGARSTDTQYF
TRBV6-5,-,-,TRBJ2-1,TGTGCCAGCAGTTACTCAGGGGGTCGGAATGAGCAGTTCTTC,CASSYSGGRNEQFF
TRBV7-2,-,-,TRBJ1-5,TGTGCCAGCAGCTTAATGGATAGCATTGACAATCAGCCCCAGCATTTT,CASSLMDSIDNQPQHF
TRBV2,-,-,TRBJ2-3,TGTGCCAGCAGTGGAGGGGGTACAGATACGCAGTATTTT,CASSGGGTDTQYF
TRBV12-3/TRBV12-4,-,-,TRBJ2-7,TGTGCCAGCAGTCGTGGGACTTCCGAGCAGTACTTC,CASSRGTSEQYF
TRBV6-1,-,TRBD1,TRBJ1-2,TGTGCCAGCAGTGAACGCGAGACAGGGGGAATTGATGGCTACACCTTC,CASSERETGGIDGYTF
TRBV20-1,-,-,TRBJ2-3,TGCAGTTCACGGACAGCAGATACGCAGTATTTT,CSSRTADTQYF
TRBV5-1,-,TRBD1,TRBJ2-3,TGCGCCAGCAGCTGGGGGAACAGGGGGGACACAGATACGCAGTATTTT,CASSWGNRGDTDTQYF
TRBV3-1/TRBV3-2,-,-,TRBJ2-4,TGTGCCAGCAGCCTCCTCGGTGGGGCCCTAGCCAAAAACATTCAGTACTTC,CASSLLGGALAKNIQYF
TRBV10-1,-,-,TRBJ1-1,TGCGCCAGCAGTGAGTCTTTGGGCGAAGCTTTCTTT,CASSESLGEAFF
TRBV20-1,-,-,TRBJ2-1,TGCAGTGCTAGAGAAGCCGAGCAGTTCTTC,CSAREAEQFF
TRBV7-9,many,TRBD2,TRBJ2-3,TGTGCCAGCAGCCCCCGGGAGACTAGCGGCACAGATACGCAGTATTTT,CASSPRETSGTDTQYF
TRBV30,-,-,TRBJ1-1,TGTGCCTGGAGAGGACAGAAGAACACTGAAGCTTTCTTT,CAWRGQKNTEAFF
TRBV2,once,TRBD1,TRBJ1-5,TGTGCCACCAACAGGGGTAGCAATCAGCCCCAGCATTTT,CATNRGSNQPQHF
TRBV28,-,TRBD1,TRBJ1-2,TGTGCCAGCAGTTGGACAGGGTGGGGCTACACCTTC,CASSWTGWGYTF